The 4 T cell receptor beta chains presented below share a single source sample, sequenced in a study of T cell responses to AZD1222 COVID-19 vaccine. Profiling relied on immunoSEQ multiplex PCR, and the TCRdb table lists in-frame clones only, not all of them. The sample carries 85,000 or so clones, 70% to 90% recorded once. Sequencing used peripheral blood, obtained on day 0 of AZD1222 vaccination. All receptors derive from an adult in good health.

V and J are TRBV5-6 and TRBJ1-2; D not certain. CDR3 size: 15 residues. Germline values: CDR1 SGHDT, CDR2 YYEEEE. V was trimmed by 5 bases and J by 0 bases, leaving 14 bases between them. The CDR3: CASSNFGVTNYGYTF. The CDR3 DNA reads TGTGCCAGCAGTAACTTTGGAGTTACTAACTATGGCTACACCTTC.

This sequence joins TRBV7-2 and TRBJ1-1; D unresolved. CDR1 and CDR2 (germline): SGHTA, FQGNSA. This CDR3 comprises 14 residues. Deletions cut 1 base from V and 1 base from J, with 7 bases between. CDR3 DNA: TGTGCCAGCAGCTTAGTTTGGCAGAACACTGAAGCTTTCTTT. This translates into CASSLVWQNTEAFF. The entire variable domain, with the rest obtained from reference TRBV7-2 and TRBJ1-1, is as follows: GAGVSQSPSNKVTEKGKDVELRCDPISGHTALYWYRQSLGQGLEFLIYFQGNSAPDKSGLPSDRFSAERTGGSVSTLTIQRTQQEDSAVYLCASSLVWQNTEAFFGQGTRLTVV.

On this clone: A read error may account for a junction end that differs from germline. This chain joins TRBV5-1 and TRBJ2-3, with TRBD2 identical over 10 bases. CDR1 SGHRS and CDR2 YFSETQ come from the germline V gene. The CDR3 has 14 amino acids. CDR3: CASTVLAGVDKQYF. CDR3 bases: TGCGCCAGCACCGTCCTAGCGGGGGTTGATAAGCAGTATTTT. Combining the CDR3 with reference TRBV5-1 and TRBJ2-3 gives the whole variable domain KAGVTQTPRYLIKTRGQQVTLSCSPISGHRSVSWYQQTPGQGLQFLFEYFSETQRNKGNFPGRFSGRQFSNSRSEMNVSTLELGDSALYLCASTVLAGVDKQYFGPGTRLTVL.

The chain recombines TRBV6-2 or TRBV6-3 with TRBJ2-4, with TRBD2 matching 12 bases. Germline CDR1 reads MNHEY; CDR2 reads SVGEGT. The junction had 5 bases not matched to a gene; V was cut back by 5 bases and J by 0 bases. The CDR3 covers 17 residues. The CDR3 region is CASSPGTSGLAKNIQYF. The CDR3 coding sequence is TGTGCCAGCAGTCCCGGGACTAGCGGGCTAGCCAAAAACATTCAGTACTTC.